The source of this T cell receptor beta chain is a study of PD-1 blockade in classical Hodgkin lymphoma. Study-level findings and limits: Newly diagnosed patients reportedly trailed healthy donors in baseline TCR diversity.

This clone has only one observation. Its target is not known. Time point reported: newly diagnosed, previously untreated cHL patient sample. PBMCs representing newly diagnosed, untreated classical Hodgkin lymphoma functioned as the comparison. The repertoire was sequenced with immunoSEQ multiplex PCR; TCRdb's copy has only in-frame clones and lacks some. The sample has 70,000 or so clones, more than 85% seen once. Trimming left V 4 bases short and J 6 bases short, with 19 bases between. The CDR3 runs 15 residues. Germline-derived CDR1 and CDR2 are SQVTM and ANQGSEA. What was sequenced was peripheral blood mononuclear cells (PBMCs). V and J are TRBV29-1 and TRBJ2-1; a weak D match, TRBD1 (5 bases). The sequence derives from a human donor with classical Hodgkin lymphoma. In nucleotides, the CDR3 is TGCAGCGTTGTTTGGGTAGCTATTCAGGGCAATGAGCAGTTCTTC. Amino acid sequence: CSVVWVAIQGNEQFF.